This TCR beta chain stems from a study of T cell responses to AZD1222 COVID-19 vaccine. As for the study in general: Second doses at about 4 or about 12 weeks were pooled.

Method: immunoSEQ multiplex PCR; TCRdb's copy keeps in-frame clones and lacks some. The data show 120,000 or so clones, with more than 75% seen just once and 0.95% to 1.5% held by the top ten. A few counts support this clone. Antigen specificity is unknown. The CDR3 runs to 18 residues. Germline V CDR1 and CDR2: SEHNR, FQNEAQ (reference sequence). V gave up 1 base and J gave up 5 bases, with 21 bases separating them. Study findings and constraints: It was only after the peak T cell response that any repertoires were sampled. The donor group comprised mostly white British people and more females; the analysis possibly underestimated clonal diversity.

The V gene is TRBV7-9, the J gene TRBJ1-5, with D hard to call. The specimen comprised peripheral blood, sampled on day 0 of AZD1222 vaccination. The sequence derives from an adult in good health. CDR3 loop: CASSLGIRWSQIHQPQHF. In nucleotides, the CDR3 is TGTGCCAGCAGCTTAGGGATCCGGTGGAGTCAAATACATCAGCCCCAGCATTTT.